This TCR beta chain came from a study of OX40 agonist ivuxolimab in advanced cancers. Per germline, CDR1 SGHTA and CDR2 FQGTGA. J was trimmed by 3 bases and V by 3 bases; bases with no gene match: 3. The length of the CDR3 is 15 residues. This clone has a single count. Patients who had autoimmune disease history or got systemic immunosuppression were left out. Using immunoSEQ multiplex PCR, the repertoire was profiled, and TCRdb retains in-frame clones only, with some absent. The sample holds approximately 82,000 clones, just over 85% seen once. The rearrangement uses TRBV7-3 and TRBJ2-1, with TRBD2 identical over 9 bases. The input for sequencing was CD4+ or CD8+ T cells sorted from blood, taken in a trial of the OX40 agonist ivuxolimab. The receptor was derived from an adult with an advanced solid tumor such as melanoma, head and neck, liver or kidney cancer. The CDR3 region is CASSLGLALYNEQFF. The CDR3 DNA reads TGTGCCAGCAGCTTGGGACTAGCCCTCTACAATGAGCAGTTCTTC.